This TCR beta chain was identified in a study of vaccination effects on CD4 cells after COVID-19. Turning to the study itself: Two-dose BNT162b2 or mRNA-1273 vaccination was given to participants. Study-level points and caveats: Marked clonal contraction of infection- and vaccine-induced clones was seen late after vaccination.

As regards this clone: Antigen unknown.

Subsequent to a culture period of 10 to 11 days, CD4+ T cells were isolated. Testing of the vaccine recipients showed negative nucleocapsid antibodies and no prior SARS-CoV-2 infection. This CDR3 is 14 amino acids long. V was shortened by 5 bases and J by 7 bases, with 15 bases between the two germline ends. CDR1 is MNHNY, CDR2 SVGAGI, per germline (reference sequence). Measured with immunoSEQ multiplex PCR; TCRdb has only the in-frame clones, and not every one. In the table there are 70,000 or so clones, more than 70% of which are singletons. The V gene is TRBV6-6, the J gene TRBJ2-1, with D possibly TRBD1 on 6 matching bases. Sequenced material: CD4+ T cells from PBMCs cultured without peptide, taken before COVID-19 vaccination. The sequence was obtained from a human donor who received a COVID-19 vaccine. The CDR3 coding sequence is TGTGCCAGCAGTGGCCGGGACATTGTTAATGAGCAGTTCTTC. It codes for CASSGRDIVNEQFF.